This TCR beta chain derives from a study of cytomegalovirus exposure and HLA in healthy donors. PCR amplification relied on 60 Vbeta primers (plus 13 Jbeta primers). The protocol was immunoSEQ multiplex PCR, while the TCRdb copy is restricted to in-frame clones and leaves out a portion. The sample lists 65,000 to 95,000 clones; about 80% were seen once. This CDR3 region has 12 residues. The trim removed 5 bases at V and 5 bases at J, leaving 2 bases unmatched. Per germline, CDR1 MDHEN and CDR2 SYDVKM. Broader study findings: In an earlier analysis, in under 700 donors, most V segments appeared productive either ~87% or ~30% of the time.

As concerns this clone: No antigen is known for it. The same CDR3 can be traced to other DNA sequences in this sample.

This receptor was identified in a man aged 25-45 years in good health and CMV-seronegative. Sequencing was carried out using PBMCs. The chain links TRBV28 to TRBJ1-1, with TRBD1 identical over 7 bases. The CDR3: CASSPRGTEAFF. In nucleotides, the CDR3 is TGTGCCAGCAGTCCCAGGGGGACTGAAGCTTTCTTT. The variable domain in full, with the rest retrieved from reference TRBV28 and TRBJ1-1, is DVKVTQSSRYLVKRTGEKVFLECVQDMDHENMFWYRQDPGLGLRLIYFSYDVKMKEKGDIPEGYSVSREKKERFSLILESASTNQTSMYLCASSPRGTEAFFGQGTRLTVV.